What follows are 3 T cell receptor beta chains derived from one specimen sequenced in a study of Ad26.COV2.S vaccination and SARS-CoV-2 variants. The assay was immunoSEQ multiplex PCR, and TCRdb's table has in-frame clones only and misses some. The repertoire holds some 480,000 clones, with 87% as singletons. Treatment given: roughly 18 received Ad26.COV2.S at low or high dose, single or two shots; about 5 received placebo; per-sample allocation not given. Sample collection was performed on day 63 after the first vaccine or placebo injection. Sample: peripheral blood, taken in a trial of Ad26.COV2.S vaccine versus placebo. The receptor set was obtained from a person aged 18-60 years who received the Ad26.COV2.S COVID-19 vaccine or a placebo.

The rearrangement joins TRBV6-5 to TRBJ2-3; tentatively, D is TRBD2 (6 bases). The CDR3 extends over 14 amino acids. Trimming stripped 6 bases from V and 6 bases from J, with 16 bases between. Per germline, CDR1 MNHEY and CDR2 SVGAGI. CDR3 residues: CASSDPGAADTQYF. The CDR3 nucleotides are TGTGCCAGCAGCGACCCGGGAGCTGCGGATACGCAGTATTTT.

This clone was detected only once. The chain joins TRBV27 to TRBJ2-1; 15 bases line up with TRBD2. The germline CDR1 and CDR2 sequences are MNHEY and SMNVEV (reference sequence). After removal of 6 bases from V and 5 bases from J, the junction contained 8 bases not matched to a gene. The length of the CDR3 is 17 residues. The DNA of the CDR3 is TGTGCCAGCAGCTTAGGGACTAGCGGGAGGAGGAACAATGAGCAGTTCTTC. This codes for CASSLGTSGRRNNEQFF.

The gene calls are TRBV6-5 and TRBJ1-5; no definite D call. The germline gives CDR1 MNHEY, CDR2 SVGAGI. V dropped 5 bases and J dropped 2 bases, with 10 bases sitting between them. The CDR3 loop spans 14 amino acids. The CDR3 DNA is TGTGCCAGCAGTCCCAGCCGGGGCAATCAGCCCCAGCATTTT. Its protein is CASSPSRGNQPQHF.